This T cell receptor (beta chain) was identified during a study of T-cell reconstitution after alpha-beta-depleted transplantation in children. Many counts were recorded for this clonotype. CDR3 length equals 13 residues. V lost 7 bases and J lost 0, with 10 bases in between. From germline, CDR1 is SGHRS and CDR2 YFSETQ. A TCRbeta library incorporating unique molecular identifiers was prepared. TCRdb used MiXCR to reprocess the PCR reads, holding one entry per CDR3 protein. The sample holds some 340,000 distinct CDR3 sequences; 9% to 12% are singletons and the top ten take 2% to 2.5%. The sample was PBMCs from the stem cell graft donor, taken from the stem cell graft. The sequence came from a human donor who donated a stem cell graft to a child with acute lymphoblastic leukemia. The gene calls are TRBV5-1 and TRBJ2-5, with D maybe TRBD2 (6 bases). The CDR3 region has the DNA TGCGCCAGCGCTCGGGGGAACCAAGAGACCCAGTACTTC. Its protein is CASARGNQETQYF.